This T cell receptor (beta chain) was obtained from a study of patients and donors after allogeneic stem cell transplantation. A single record per CDR3 protein comes from TCRdb applying MiXCR to the RT-PCR reads. The sample shows some 92,000 distinct CDR3 sequences, around 49% of them seen only once. The germline gives CDR1 DFQATT, CDR2 SNEGSKA (reference sequence). Deletions cut 0 bases from V and 7 bases from J, with 9 bases between. The CDR3 runs 13 residues. This clonotype was counted a few times. Sequenced: blood, either unsorted or a sorted T cell fraction (not recorded which). This sequence was found in a human donor who was either an allogeneic HSCT recipient or a stem cell or donor lymphocyte infusion donor (not recorded which). It is not recorded whose cells these are; they may come from a transplant donor. This chain uses TRBV20-1 with TRBJ1-4; no definite D call. CDR3 in amino acids: CSARDRVGEKLFF. Here the CDR3 DNA reads TGCAGTGCTAGAGATAGGGTGGGTGAAAAACTGTTTTTT.